This TCR beta chain was observed in a study of cytomegalovirus exposure and HLA in healthy donors. Across the study: There were fewer than 130 million unique TCR beta sequences, drawn from about 190 million T cells, in an earlier analysis. Overall study results and limits: Most TCR sequences were rare, but some public TCRs occurred in many donors. TCR beta chains associated with HLA were, in a later analysis, more clonally expanded than equally common others. For TCR beta chains, V- and J-gene trimming was later linked to a missense DCLRE1C variant.

Germline CDR1 reads MNHEY; CDR2 reads SVGAGI. This CDR3 has 15 amino acids. The V gene end was trimmed by 6 bases and the J gene end by 1 base; junction bases not matched to a gene: 6. Concerning this clone: Its antigen remains unknown.

PCR used 60 Vbeta primers and 13 Jbeta primers. Some clones are missing from TCRdb's copy, which holds only in-frame ones; the method was immunoSEQ multiplex PCR. The table lists about 200,000 clones, roughly 77% of them singletons. The sequence came from a male donor in good health and CMV-seropositive. The chain recombines TRBV6-5 with TRBJ2-3; 8 bases map to TRBD2. Sequences were obtained from PBMCs. CDR3 amino acids: CASSWAGGGTDTQYF. The CDR3 nucleotides are TGTGCCAGCAGCTGGGCGGGGGGTGGCACAGATACGCAGTATTTT.